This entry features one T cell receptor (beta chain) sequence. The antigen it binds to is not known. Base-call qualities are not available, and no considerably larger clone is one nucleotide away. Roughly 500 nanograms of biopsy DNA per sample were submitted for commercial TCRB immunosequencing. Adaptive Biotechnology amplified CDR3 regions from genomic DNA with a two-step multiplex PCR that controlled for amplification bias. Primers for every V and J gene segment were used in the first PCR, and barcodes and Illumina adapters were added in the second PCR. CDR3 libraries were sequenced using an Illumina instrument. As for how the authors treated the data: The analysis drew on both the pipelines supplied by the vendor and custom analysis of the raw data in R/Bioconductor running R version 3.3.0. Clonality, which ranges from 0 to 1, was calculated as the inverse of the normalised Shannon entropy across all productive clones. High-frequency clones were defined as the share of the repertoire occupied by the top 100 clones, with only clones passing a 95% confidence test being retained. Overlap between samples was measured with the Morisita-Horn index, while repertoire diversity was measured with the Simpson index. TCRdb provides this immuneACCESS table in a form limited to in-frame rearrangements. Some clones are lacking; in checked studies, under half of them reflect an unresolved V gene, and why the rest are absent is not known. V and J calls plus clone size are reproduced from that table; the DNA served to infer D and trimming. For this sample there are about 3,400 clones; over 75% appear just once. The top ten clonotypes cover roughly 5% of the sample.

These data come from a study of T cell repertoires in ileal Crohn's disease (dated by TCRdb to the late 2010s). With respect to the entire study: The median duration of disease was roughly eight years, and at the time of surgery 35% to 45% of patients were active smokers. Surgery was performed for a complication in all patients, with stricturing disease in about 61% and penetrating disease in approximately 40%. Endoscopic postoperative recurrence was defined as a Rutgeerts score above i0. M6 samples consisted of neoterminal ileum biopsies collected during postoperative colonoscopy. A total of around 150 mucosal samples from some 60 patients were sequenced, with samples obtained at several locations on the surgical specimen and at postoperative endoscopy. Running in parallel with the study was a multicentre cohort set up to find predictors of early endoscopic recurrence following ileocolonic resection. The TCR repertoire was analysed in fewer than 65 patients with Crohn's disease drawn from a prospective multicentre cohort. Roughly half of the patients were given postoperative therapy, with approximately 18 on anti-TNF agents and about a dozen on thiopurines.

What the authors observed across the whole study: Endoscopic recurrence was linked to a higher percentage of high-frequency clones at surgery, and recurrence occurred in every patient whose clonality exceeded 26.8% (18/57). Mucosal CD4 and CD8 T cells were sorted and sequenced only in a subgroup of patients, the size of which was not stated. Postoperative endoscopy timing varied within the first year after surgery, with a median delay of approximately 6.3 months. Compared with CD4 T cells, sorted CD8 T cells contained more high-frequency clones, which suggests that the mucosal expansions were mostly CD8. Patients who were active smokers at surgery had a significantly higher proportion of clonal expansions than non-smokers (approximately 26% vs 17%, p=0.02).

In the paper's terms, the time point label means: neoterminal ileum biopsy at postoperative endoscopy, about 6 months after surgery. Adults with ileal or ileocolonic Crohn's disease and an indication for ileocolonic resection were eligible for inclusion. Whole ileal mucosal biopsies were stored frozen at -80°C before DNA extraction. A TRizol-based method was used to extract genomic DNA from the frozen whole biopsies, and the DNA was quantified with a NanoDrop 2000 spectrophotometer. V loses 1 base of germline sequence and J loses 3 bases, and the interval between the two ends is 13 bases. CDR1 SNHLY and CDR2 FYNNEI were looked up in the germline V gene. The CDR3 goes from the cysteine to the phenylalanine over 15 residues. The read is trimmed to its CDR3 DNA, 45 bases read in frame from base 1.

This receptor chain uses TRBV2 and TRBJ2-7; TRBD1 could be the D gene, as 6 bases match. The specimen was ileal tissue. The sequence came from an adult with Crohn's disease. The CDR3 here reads CASSEGTVGYYEQYF. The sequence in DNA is TGTGCCAGCAGTGAAGGGACAGTGGGATACTACGAGCAGTACTTC. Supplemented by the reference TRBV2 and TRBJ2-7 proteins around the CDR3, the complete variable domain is EPEVTQTPSHQVTQMGQEVILRCVPISNHLYFYWYRQILGQKVEFLVSFYNNEISEKSEIFDDQFSVERPDGSNFTLKIRSTKLEDSAMYFCASSEGTVGYYEQYFGPGTRLTVT.